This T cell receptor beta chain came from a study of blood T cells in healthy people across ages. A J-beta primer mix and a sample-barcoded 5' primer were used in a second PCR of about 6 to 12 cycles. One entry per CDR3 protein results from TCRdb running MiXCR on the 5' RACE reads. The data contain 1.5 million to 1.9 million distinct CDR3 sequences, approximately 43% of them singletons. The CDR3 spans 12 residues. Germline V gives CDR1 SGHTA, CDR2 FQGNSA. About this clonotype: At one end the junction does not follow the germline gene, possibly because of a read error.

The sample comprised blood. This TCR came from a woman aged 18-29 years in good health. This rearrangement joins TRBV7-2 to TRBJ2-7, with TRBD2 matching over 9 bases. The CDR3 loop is CASGGQYNEQYF. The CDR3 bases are TGCGCCAGCGGGGGGCAGTACAATGAGCAGTACTTC.